Each of the 10 T cell receptor beta chains below was sequenced from the same sample in a study of shared clonotypes between healthy human individuals. The protocol was immunoSEQ multiplex PCR, while the TCRdb copy is restricted to in-frame clones and leaves out a portion. Counted here are roughly 720,000 clones, 90% occurring once; the ten biggest clones make up 30% to 35%. Sequencing was done on a sample of memory CD8+ T cells from PBMCs. Indicated subset: CD45RO+ cells pooled with CCR7-negative TemRA cells. The receptors originated from a man aged 18 to 29 in good health. Some clones in this sample may be carry-over from other donors' samples.

The genes are TRBV7-9 and TRBJ2-7, with a possible D match to TRBD2 (6 bases). Germline loops: CDR1 SEHNR, CDR2 FQNEAQ (reference sequence). Between the trimmed V and J ends, which lost 1 base and 5 bases, there was a span of 12 bases. CDR3 length: 14 residues. The CDR3 bases are TGTGCCAGCAGCTTAGACGGGAGTCAGGACGAGCAGTACTTC. The encoded protein is CASSLDGSQDEQYF.

The CDR3 DNA follows: TGTGCCATCAGTGTGGGGGACGGGACAGGGGGCTCCTACGAGCAGTACTTC. Encoded protein: CAISVGDGTGGSYEQYF. The chain combines TRBV10-3 with TRBJ2-7, with TRBD1 matching 11 bases. V shed 4 bases, J shed 0 bases, and the junction held 8 bases outside the gene matches. The CDR3 contains 17 residues. The germline V gene has CDR1 ENHRY and CDR2 SYGVKD.

The chain couples TRBV28 to TRBJ1-5; a possible D gene is TRBD1 (5 bases). The CDR3 consists of 14 residues. The germline gives CDR1 MDHEN, CDR2 SYDVKM. V lost 2 bases to trimming and J lost 7 bases, with 12 bases between them. In nucleotides, the CDR3 is TGTGCCAGCAGTTTAAATTATCAGGGCCAGCCCCAGCATTTT. Translation gives CASSLNYQGQPQHF.

The chain has TRBV6-5 and TRBJ1-2; D possibly corresponds to TRBD1 (5 bases). This CDR3 contains 15 residues. With 5 bases removed from V and 4 bases from J, the gap between germline ends came to 17 bases. The germline V gene encodes CDR1 MNHEY and CDR2 SVGAGI. CDR3 loop: CASSHAGPAAYGYTF. In nucleotides, the CDR3 is TGTGCCAGCAGTCACGCAGGGCCCGCTGCCTATGGCTACACCTTC.

CDR3 sequence reads: CASRDRAHYSYNEQFF. Written as DNA, the CDR3 is TGTGCCAGCCGGGACAGGGCCCACTACTCCTACAATGAGCAGTTCTTC. This rearrangement joins TRBV19 to TRBJ2-1, with TRBD1 identical over 9 bases. Germline CDR1 is LNHDA and CDR2 is SQIVND (reference sequence). V lost 9 bases, J lost 0 bases, and 9 bases stayed unmatched. This CDR3 comprises 16 residues.

The rearrangement uses TRBV5-1 and TRBJ2-7; D could derive from TRBD1 or TRBD2 (5 bases each). Germline-derived CDR1 and CDR2 are SGHRS and YFSETQ. CDR3 length: 14 amino acids. The ends were cut back, 0 bases at V and 6 bases at J, with 13 bases in the middle. CDR3 sequence (DNA): TGCGCCAGCAGCTTGGGTGAGGGGTGGACCGAGCAGTACTTC. Translating it yields CASSLGEGWTEQYF.

This rearrangement joins TRBV7-9 to TRBJ2-5; D remains ambiguous. The germline V gene encodes CDR1 SEHNR and CDR2 FQNEAQ (reference sequence). Trimming took off 1 base at V and 4 bases at J, with 4 bases between the two ends. This CDR3 comprises 12 residues. CDR3 nucleotide sequence: TGTGCCAGCAGCTTAGAATTAGAGACCCAGTACTTC. It yields the protein CASSLELETQYF.

J is TRBJ2-3 and V is TRBV7-2; D remains unclear. The germline gives CDR1 SGHTA, CDR2 FQGNSA. The CDR3 sequence is 13 residues long. V lost 10 bases, J lost 2 bases, and 13 bases lay in between. The CDR3 coding sequence is TGTGCCACCACTCTGCCCCTCACAGATACGCAGTATTTT. Encoded protein: CATTLPLTDTQYF.

This clone has a handful of counts. The gene calls are TRBV27 and TRBJ2-6; no definite D call. Germline loops: CDR1 MNHEY, CDR2 SMNVEV (reference sequence). Trimming cost V 3 bases and J 0 bases, with 12 bases left between them. The CDR3 has 17 residues. The CDR3, as DNA: TGTGCCAGCAGTTTTTTCCAGGATTTCTCTGGGGCCAACGTCCTGACTTTC. Protein product: CASSFFQDFSGANVLTF.

V is TRBV7-6 and J is TRBJ2-1; 7 nucleotides match TRBD1. Germline V gene data show CDR1 as SGHVS and CDR2 as FNYEAQ. This CDR3 contains 16 residues. V was clipped by 5 bases and J by 0 bases; unmatched bases: 7. CDR3 DNA sequence: TGTGCCAGCAGCCTGACAGGGTCGGGCTCCTACAATGAGCAGTTCTTC. The encoded protein is CASSLTGSGSYNEQFF. The full variable domain, with the rest looked up from reference TRBV7-6 and TRBJ2-1, is GAGVSQSPRYKVTKRGQDVALRCDPISGHVSLYWYRQALGQGPEFLTYFNYEAQQDKSGLPNDRFSAERPEGSISTLTIQRTEQRDSAMYRCASSLTGSGSYNEQFFGPGTRLTVL.